The entry that follows covers one T cell receptor (beta chain) sequence. Antigen: not known. This specimen comes from a study of neoadjuvant nivolumab and ipilimumab in lung cancer. Background on the study: Patients got nivolumab 3 mg/kg on days 1, 15 and 29; combination added ipilimumab 1 mg/kg day 1. Study conclusions and caveats: Pretherapy blood TCR richness correlated positively with resected tumor richness. Only two of four nivolumab-treated tumors gained richness and clonality by surgery. Resected tumors had greater TCR richness and clonality than uninvolved lung.

V was clipped by 8 bases and J by 2 bases, with 16 bases between them. Germline V gene lookup returns CDR1 SGHAT and CDR2 FQDESV (reference sequence). CDR3 length equals 15 residues. Repertoires were generated with immunoSEQ multiplex PCR, while TCRdb's copy carries only in-frame clones and drops some. The table records about 18,000 clones, more than 75% of them present only once. This chain links TRBV11-1 with TRBJ2-1; TRBD2 might be the D (5 bases). The sequence was obtained from an adult with non-small cell lung cancer. The sequencing here drew on tumor tissue, taken after neoadjuvant nivolumab, alone or with ipilimumab, at or shortly before surgery. The CDR3 protein is CASANPDGAYNEQFF. CDR3 sequence (DNA): TGTGCCAGCGCTAACCCGGACGGGGCCTACAATGAGCAGTTCTTC.